This T cell receptor beta chain stems from a study of long-term antiretroviral therapy in people with HIV. V was cut by 7 bases and J by 5 bases, with 22 bases left in between. Germline lookup yields CDR1 SGHTA and CDR2 FQGNSA. The CDR3 covers 16 residues. The run of the v3.0 immunoSEQ assay was at survey level. Sequencing was performed with immunoSEQ multiplex PCR; in TCRdb, only in-frame clones are kept and a portion is missing. The table shows about 28,000 clones, with roughly 92% occurring only once. The starting material was unsorted PBMCs, obtained 3.1 years after starting antiretroviral therapy. This TCR derives from a man between 18 and 35 years old with HIV. This chain connects TRBV7-2 to TRBJ2-3, with a tentative D call TRBD1 (5 bases). Here the CDR3 DNA reads TGTGCCAGCACGACCCGAAAGGGGCAAGGGTTAGATACGCAGTATTTT. Translated, it gives CASTTRKGQGLDTQYF.